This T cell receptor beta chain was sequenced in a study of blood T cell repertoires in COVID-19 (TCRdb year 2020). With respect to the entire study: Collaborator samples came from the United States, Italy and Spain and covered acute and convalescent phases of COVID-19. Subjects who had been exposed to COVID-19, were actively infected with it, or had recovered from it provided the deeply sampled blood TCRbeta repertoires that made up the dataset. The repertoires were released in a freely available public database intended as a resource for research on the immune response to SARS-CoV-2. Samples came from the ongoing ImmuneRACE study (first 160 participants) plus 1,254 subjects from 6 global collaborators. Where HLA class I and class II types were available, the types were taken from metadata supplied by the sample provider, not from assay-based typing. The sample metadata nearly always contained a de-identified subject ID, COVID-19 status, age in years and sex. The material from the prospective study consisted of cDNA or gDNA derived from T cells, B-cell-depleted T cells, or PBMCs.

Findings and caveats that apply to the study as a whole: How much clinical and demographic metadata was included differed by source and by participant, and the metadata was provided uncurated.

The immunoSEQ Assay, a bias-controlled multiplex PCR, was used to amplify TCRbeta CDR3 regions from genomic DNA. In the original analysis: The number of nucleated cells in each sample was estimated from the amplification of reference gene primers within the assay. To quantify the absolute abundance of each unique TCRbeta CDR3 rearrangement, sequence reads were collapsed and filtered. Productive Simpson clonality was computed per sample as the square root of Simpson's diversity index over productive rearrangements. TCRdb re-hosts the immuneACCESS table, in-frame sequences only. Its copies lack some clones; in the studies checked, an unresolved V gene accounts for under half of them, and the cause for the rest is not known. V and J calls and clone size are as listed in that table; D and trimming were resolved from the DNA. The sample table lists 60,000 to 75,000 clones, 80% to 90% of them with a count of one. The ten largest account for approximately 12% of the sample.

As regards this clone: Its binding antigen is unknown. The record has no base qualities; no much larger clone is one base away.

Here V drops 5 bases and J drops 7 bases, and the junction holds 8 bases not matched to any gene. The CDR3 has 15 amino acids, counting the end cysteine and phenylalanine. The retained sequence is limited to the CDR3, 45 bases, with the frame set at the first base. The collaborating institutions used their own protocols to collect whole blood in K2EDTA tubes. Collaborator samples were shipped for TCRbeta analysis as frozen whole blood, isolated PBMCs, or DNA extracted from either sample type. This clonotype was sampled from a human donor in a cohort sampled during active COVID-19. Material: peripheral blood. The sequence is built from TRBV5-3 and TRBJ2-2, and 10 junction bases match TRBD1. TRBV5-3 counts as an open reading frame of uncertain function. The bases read TGTGCCAGAAGAGTCCGGGACAGGGGTAACGGGGAGCTGTTTTTT. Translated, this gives CARRVRDRGNGELFF.